This entry lists 21 T cell receptor beta chains sequenced from one sample in a study of T cells in tumors and immune-related adverse events. Generated by immunoSEQ multiplex PCR, the TCRdb table keeps only in-frame clones and is missing some. The sample includes around 22,000 clones, 75% to 95% of them seen just once. Specimen: lymph node tissue, collected from a patient treated with anti-PD-1 therapy. The receptors here all came from a female donor with metastatic renal cell carcinoma.

The rearrangement uses TRBV18 and TRBJ1-3; D is uncertain. The CDR3 runs to 12 residues. V was pared by 6 bases and J by 4 bases, with 7 bases between. Germline-derived CDR1 and CDR2 are KGHSH and LQKENI. CDR3 in amino acids: CASSSRGNTIYF. The CDR3 DNA follows: TGTGCCAGCTCGTCTCGGGGAAACACCATATATTTT.

This chain uses TRBV11-2 with TRBJ2-1; the match to TRBD2 covers 9 bases. CDR1 and CDR2 from the germline V gene are SGHAT and FQNNGV. This CDR3 is built from 14 residues. J lost 6 bases, V lost 4 bases, and 4 bases had no gene match. CDR3 coding DNA: TGTGCCAGCAGCTCGCGGGGGGGTCTCAATGAGCAGTTCTTC. Residues: CASSSRGGLNEQFF. Complete variable domain (other parts from reference TRBV11-2 and TRBJ2-1): EAGVAQSPRYKIIEKRQSVAFWCNPISGHATLYWYQQILGQGPKLLIQFQNNGVVDDSQLPKDRFSAERLKGVDSTLKIQPAKLEDSAVYLCASSSRGGLNEQFFGPGTRLTVL.

This sequence joins TRBV10-2 and TRBJ1-1; no firm D call. This CDR3 contains 13 residues. The V end lost 2 bases, the J end lost 0 bases, and 4 bases lay between the germline ends. The V gene's germline CDR1 is WSHSY and CDR2 SAAADI. DNA of the CDR3: TGCGCCAGCAGTGAGGGATTGAACACTGAAGCTTTCTTT. The encoded protein is CASSEGLNTEAFF.

V usage is TRBV5-6 and J usage is TRBJ2-1; no reliable D call. The CDR3 has 15 residues. Deletions cut 0 bases from V and 2 bases from J, with 9 bases between. Germline lookup yields CDR1 SGHDT and CDR2 YYEEEE. CDR3 coding DNA: TGTGCCAGCAGCTTGGGCCCTGGGACCTACAATGAGCAGTTCTTC. As protein: CASSLGPGTYNEQFF. The full variable domain, with the rest looked up from reference TRBV5-6 and TRBJ2-1, is DAGVTQSPTHLIKTRGQQVTLRCSPKSGHDTVSWYQQALGQGPQFIFQYYEEEERQRGNFPDRFSGHQFPNYSSELNVNALLLGDSALYLCASSLGPGTYNEQFFGPGTRLTVL.

V and J are TRBV4-2 and TRBJ2-3, with D hard to call. The CDR3 runs 16 residues. Germline V gene sequence: CDR1 LGHNA, CDR2 YNFKEQ. With 0 bases removed from V and 0 bases from J, the gap between germline ends came to 10 bases. The CDR3 loop reads CASSQDGQASTDTQYF. In nucleotides, the CDR3 is TGTGCCAGCAGCCAAGATGGGCAGGCTAGCACAGATACGCAGTATTTT.

This chain links TRBV30 with TRBJ2-1, with D perhaps TRBD2 (6 bases). The germline V gene has CDR1 GTSNPN and CDR2 SVGIG (reference sequence). Trimming took off 5 bases at V and 9 bases at J, with 11 bases between the two ends. This CDR3 spans 11 amino acids. CDR3 protein: CAWELASEQFF. The CDR3 nucleotides are TGTGCCTGGGAGCTAGCGAGTGAGCAGTTCTTC.

V and J are TRBV5-5 and TRBJ2-7; 7 nucleotides line up with TRBD1. CDR1 is SGHKS, CDR2 YYEKEE, per germline (reference sequence). Trimming took 4 bases from V and 2 from J; bases not matched to a gene: 6. The CDR3 has 14 amino acids. The CDR3 bases are TGTGCCAGCAGCCTCCGGGACAGAACCTACGAGCAGTACTTC. Its protein is CASSLRDRTYEQYF.

The chain recombines TRBV19 with TRBJ2-5, with 10 positions matching TRBD2. J was trimmed by 3 bases and V by 8 bases; bases with no gene match: 6. The germline CDR1 and CDR2 sequences are LNHDA and SQIVND (reference sequence). The length of the CDR3 is 14 residues. The CDR3 DNA sequence: TGTGCCAGTGCTTCTAGCGGGGGAAAAGAGACCCAGTACTTC. It specifies CASASSGGKETQYF.

V usage is TRBV5-1 and J usage is TRBJ2-1; TRBD2 aligns across 8 bases. This CDR3 comprises 15 residues. Losses at the gene ends were 1 base for V and 1 base for J; bases not matched to a gene: 1. From germline, CDR1 is SGHRS and CDR2 YFSETQ. CDR3 DNA: TGCGCCAGCAGCTTGACTAGCGGTTCCTACAATGAGCAGTTCTTC. Encoded protein: CASSLTSGSYNEQFF. The variable domain in full, completed from reference TRBV5-1 and TRBJ2-1, reads KAGVTQTPRYLIKTRGQQVTLSCSPISGHRSVSWYQQTPGQGLQFLFEYFSETQRNKGNFPGRFSGRQFSNSRSEMNVSTLELGDSALYLCASSLTSGSYNEQFFGPGTRLTVL.

The chain is built from TRBV19 and TRBJ2-5; 8 bases align to TRBD2. The junction had 3 bases not matched to a gene; V was cut back by 3 bases and J by 0 bases. This CDR3 is 15 amino acids long. Germline V lookup: CDR1 LNHDA, CDR2 SQIVND (reference sequence). Written as DNA, the CDR3 is TGTGCCAGTAGTATTCAGCGGGGGAACCAAGAGACCCAGTACTTC. Encoded protein: CASSIQRGNQETQYF.

The chain combines TRBV5-1 with TRBJ2-7; the D is unclear. V lost 3 bases to trimming and J lost 4 bases, with 5 bases between them. The length of the CDR3 is 11 residues. Germline V gives CDR1 SGHRS, CDR2 YFSETQ. Here the CDR3 DNA reads TGCGCCAGCAGCTCGGCATACGAGCAGTACTTC. It is translated as CASSSAYEQYF.

This rearrangement joins TRBV7-2 to TRBJ1-1; 11 positions match TRBD1. This CDR3 is 13 amino acids long. In germline, CDR1 is SGHTA, CDR2 FQGNSA. V shed 5 bases and J 6 bases; nucleotides not matched to a gene: 2. This CDR3 reads CASSGQGAAEAFF. CDR3 nucleotide sequence: TGTGCCAGCAGCGGACAGGGGGCGGCTGAAGCTTTCTTT.

The chain carries TRBV28 and TRBJ1-4; D is uncertain. CDR1 MDHEN and CDR2 SYDVKM come from the germline V gene. The CDR3 covers 15 residues. V was trimmed by 5 bases and J by 1 base, leaving 11 bases between them. The CDR3 loop is CASSPWTVTNEKLFF. CDR3 DNA: TGTGCCAGCAGTCCCTGGACGGTAACTAATGAAAAACTGTTTTTT.

V usage is TRBV6-1 and J usage is TRBJ1-4; D possibly corresponds to TRBD1 (5 bases). The V and J ends lost 7 bases and 2 bases respectively, with 8 bases between them. This CDR3 region has 13 residues. CDR1 and CDR2 from the germline V gene are MNHNS and SASEGT. The DNA of the CDR3 is TGTGCCAGCAAGACAGCTACTAATGAAAAACTGTTTTTT. Translation gives CASKTATNEKLFF.

This chain uses TRBV7-6 with TRBJ1-6; 9 positions match TRBD1. CDR3 size: 15 residues. J was trimmed by 9 bases and V by 5 bases; bases with no gene match: 8. Looked up from germline, CDR1 is SGHVS and CDR2 is FNYEAQ. CDR3 amino acids: CASSPQGASISPLHF. The CDR3 DNA reads TGTGCCAGCAGCCCACAGGGGGCATCGATTTCACCCCTCCACTTT.

Here the CDR3 reads CASSFGGTGNTIYF. The CDR3 DNA is TGCGCCAGCAGCTTCGGGGGAACTGGAAACACCATATATTTT. The V and J genes are TRBV5-1 and TRBJ1-3, with a possible D match to TRBD1 (5 bases). Trimming removed 2 bases at V and 2 bases at J, with 8 bases between. The CDR3 runs to 14 residues. Germline-derived CDR1 and CDR2 are SGHRS and YFSETQ.

The rearrangement uses TRBV6-1 and TRBJ1-1, with D tentatively TRBD1 (6 bases). The CDR3 contains 13 residues. Germline-derived CDR1 and CDR2 are MNHNS and SASEGT. V was cut by 4 bases and J by 12 bases, with 18 bases left in between. The DNA for the CDR3 is TGTGCCAGCAGTGGCCCAGGGACAAGAAGGACTTTCTTT. Translating it yields CASSGPGTRRTFF.

This CDR3 reads CSVEEGLAGENTGELFF. In DNA form, the CDR3 reads TGCAGCGTTGAAGAGGGACTAGCGGGGGAAAACACCGGGGAGCTGTTTTTT. The chain has TRBV29-1 and TRBJ2-2; 14 positions agree with TRBD2. CDR1 and CDR2 from the germline V gene are SQVTM and ANQGSEA. After removal of 0 bases from V and 2 bases from J, the junction contained 2 bases not matched to a gene. There are 17 residues in the CDR3.

Here the CDR3 reads CASSLERGNTGELFF. CDR3 bases: TGTGCCAGCAGCTTGGAGCGGGGGAACACCGGGGAGCTGTTTTTT. The J gene is TRBJ2-2, the V gene TRBV5-6, with 7 bases identical to TRBD2. The CDR3 extends over 15 amino acids. Germline values: CDR1 SGHDT, CDR2 YYEEEE. After removal of 0 bases from V and 1 base from J, the junction contained 0 bases not matched to a gene.

The V call is TRBV7-8, the J call TRBJ1-1; a possible D gene is TRBD1 (6 bases). V was shortened by 2 bases and J by 5 bases, with 12 bases between the two germline ends. This CDR3 is 14 amino acids long. Germline-derived CDR1 and CDR2 are SGHVS and FQNEAQ. CDR3 protein: CASSLLQGFTEAFF. CDR3 bases: TGTGCCAGCAGCTTACTTCAGGGGTTTACTGAAGCTTTCTTT.

The chain is built from TRBV5-4 and TRBJ2-3; 10 nucleotides align to TRBD1. The V and J ends lost 4 bases and 5 bases, in that order; junction bases with no gene match: 10. The CDR3 runs to 16 residues. Germline assignment: CDR1 SGHNT and CDR2 YYREEE (reference sequence). The CDR3 is CASSRTGTGVLDTQYF. CDR3 nucleotide sequence: TGTGCCAGCAGCAGGACCGGGACAGGGGTTCTAGATACGCAGTATTTT.